The 5 T cell receptor beta chains in this list originate from one sample, sequenced in a study of T cells after yellow fever vaccination. Via MiXCR, TCRdb re-called the 5' RACE reads, giving one row per CDR3 protein. Of approximately 450,000 distinct CDR3 sequences in the sample, 18% were seen once. The sequenced sample was PBMCs, obtained before the yellow fever booster vaccination. These TCRs come from a man younger than 35 who received the YFV17D yellow fever vaccine.

Only a few counts were recorded for this clonotype. The chain has TRBV12-3 or TRBV12-4 and TRBJ2-1, with 12 bases matching TRBD2. The ends lost 7 bases at V and 2 bases at J; junction bases unmatched: 6. The CDR3 extends over 16 amino acids. DNA for the CDR3: TGTGCCAGCAACCCGACTAGCGGGGGCACCTACAATGAGCAGTTCTTC. This codes for CASNPTSGGTYNEQFF.

This clonotype was seen a few times. V and J are TRBV4-1 and TRBJ2-1; TRBD1 is a possible D gene (6 bases). The CDR3 contains 15 residues. V gave up 9 bases and J gave up 3 bases, with 18 bases separating them. Looked up from germline, CDR1 is MGHRA and CDR2 is YSYEKL. The CDR3 region is CASLPGHTDYNEQFF. The DNA of the CDR3 is TGCGCCAGTCTACCGGGACACACAGACTACAATGAGCAGTTCTTC.

CDR3 DNA sequence: TGTGCCAGCAGTCAAGGCCGAGGGGGTTACAATGAGCAGTTCTTC. Its protein is CASSQGRGGYNEQFF. The V call is TRBV7-2, the J call TRBJ2-1, with a weak D call TRBD1 (6 bases). V lost 6 bases and J 4 bases, leaving 16 bases between the germline ends. This CDR3 has 15 residues. Germline V gene data show CDR1 as SGHTA and CDR2 as FQGNSA.

The table lists this clonotype with a few counts. The V call is TRBV14, the J call TRBJ1-1; D is unresolved. Germline CDR1 SGHDN, CDR2 FVKESK. Trimming removed 3 bases at V and 2 bases at J, with 7 bases between. The CDR3 runs 13 residues. The CDR3 DNA sequence: TGTGCCAGCAGCCACGGACTTAACACTGAAGCTTTCTTT. Protein product: CASSHGLNTEAFF.

This chain connects TRBV20-1 to TRBJ1-6, with D possibly TRBD1 on 5 matching bases. Germline V gives CDR1 DFQATT, CDR2 SNEGSKA (reference sequence). V was clipped by 0 bases and J by 9 bases, with 6 bases between them. The CDR3 is made up of 12 amino acids. The CDR3 reads CSARDQGSPLHF. CDR3 nucleotide sequence: TGCAGTGCTAGAGATCAGGGTTCACCCCTCCACTTT.